A single sample is the source of the 19 T cell receptor beta chains below, sequenced in a study of T cell repertoires in ileal Crohn's disease. Measured with immunoSEQ multiplex PCR; TCRdb has only the in-frame clones, and not every one. The data show 4,000 to 6,000 clones, almost 80% seen once. The material sequenced was ileal tissue. The receptors here all came from an adult with Crohn's disease.

A remark on this clone: Germline is not matched at one junction end, which may reflect a read error. The CDR3 here is CSVQEGGRETQYF. The CDR3 nucleotides are TGCAGCGTTCAAGAGGGGGGGCGGGAGACCCAGTACTTC. This chain connects TRBV29-1 to TRBJ2-5; the D gene is possibly TRBD2 (7 bases). The CDR3 runs to 13 residues. CDR1 is SQVTM, CDR2 ANQGSEA, per germline.

This chain uses TRBV27 with TRBJ1-1; no definite D call. V shed 1 base and J shed 10 bases, with 13 bases lying between them. The CDR3 has 13 residues. CDR1 MNHEY and CDR2 SMNVEV come from the germline V gene (reference sequence). DNA for the CDR3: TGTGCCAGCAGTTTATTTCAGGCAGCCCCAGCTTTCTTT. It codes for CASSLFQAAPAFF.

This clone came up once. The DNA for the CDR3 is TGTGCCTGGGAGCCCGGGGGAAGTTATAATTCACCCCTCCACTTT. It is translated as CAWEPGGSYNSPLHF. The chain joins TRBV30 to TRBJ1-6; D might be TRBD1 (5 bases). The V gene's germline CDR1 is GTSNPN and CDR2 SVGIG (reference sequence). This CDR3 is built from 15 residues. V lost 5 bases and J 4 bases, leaving 15 bases between the germline ends. The full variable domain, completed using reference TRBV30 and TRBJ1-6, is SQTIHQWPATLVQPVGSPLSLECTVEGTSNPNLYWYRQAAGRGLQLLFYSVGIGQISSEVPQNLSASRPQDRQFILSSKKLLLSDSGFYLCAWEPGGSYNSPLHFGNGTRLTVT.

The chain employs TRBV5-6 and TRBJ1-2, with D maybe TRBD1 (5 bases). V dropped 4 bases and J dropped 8 bases, with 15 bases sitting between them. The CDR3 covers 13 residues. CDR1 SGHDT and CDR2 YYEEEE come from the germline V gene. The CDR3 sequence is CASSGSRVGGYTF. The CDR3 DNA follows: TGTGCCAGCAGCGGGTCCAGGGTAGGAGGCTACACCTTC.

The chain recombines TRBV6-1 with TRBJ2-2; 7 nucleotides match TRBD2. Germline CDR1 reads MNHNS; CDR2 reads SASEGT. The CDR3 is made up of 15 amino acids. V was clipped by 6 bases and J by 2 bases; unmatched bases: 6. The CDR3 protein is CASSLSGANTGELFF. The CDR3 DNA reads as TGTGCCAGCAGCCTCAGCGGGGCCAACACCGGGGAGCTGTTTTTT.

This chain connects TRBV20-1 to TRBJ1-1; TRBD1 aligns across 7 bases. CDR1 is DFQATT, CDR2 SNEGSKA, per germline (reference sequence). The CDR3 is 11 residues long. V shed 7 bases, J shed 7 bases, and the junction held 6 bases outside the gene matches. The CDR3 loop reads CSVPGTDEAFF. Here the CDR3 DNA reads TGCAGTGTTCCCGGGACAGATGAAGCTTTCTTT.

The rearrangement joins TRBV19 to TRBJ2-1; 7 positions match TRBD2. There are 15 residues in the CDR3. With 4 bases clipped from V and 5 bases from J, the junction kept 8 bases outside the gene matches. CDR1 and CDR2 (germline): LNHDA, SQIVND (reference sequence). The CDR3 region is CASSTWGGQDNEQFF. Here the CDR3 DNA reads TGTGCCAGTAGTACGTGGGGGGGTCAAGACAATGAGCAGTTCTTC.

This chain uses TRBV2 with TRBJ1-4; TRBD1 matches at 7 bases. This CDR3 is built from 15 residues. Per the germline V gene, CDR1 is SNHLY and CDR2 is FYNNEI. Losses at the gene ends were 6 bases for V and 8 bases for J; bases not matched to a gene: 12. The CDR3 bases are TGTGCCAGCAGGGCGCGGACAGGCGTGGGAGAAAAACTGTTTTTT. It is translated as CASRARTGVGEKLFF.

The chain employs TRBV5-4 and TRBJ1-2, with 8 bases lining up with TRBD1. From germline, CDR1 is SGHNT and CDR2 YYREEE (reference sequence). The CDR3 has 13 residues. V was pared by 5 bases and J by 8 bases, with 8 bases of the junction left unmatched. Here the CDR3 DNA reads TGTGCCAGCAGTTTTTCAGGGGGCGACGGCTACACCTTC. Translated: CASSFSGGDGYTF.

The CDR3, as DNA: TGCGCCAGCAGCTCGCAATCGTACCGGGGTACGCAGTATTTT. Translated: CASSSQSYRGTQYF. V and J are TRBV5-1 and TRBJ2-3; D is perhaps TRBD2 (5 bases). The germline CDR1 and CDR2 sequences are SGHRS and YFSETQ. V dropped 3 bases and J dropped 8 bases, with 16 bases sitting between them. This CDR3 has 14 residues.

The chain links TRBV19 to TRBJ2-1; 8 bases match TRBD2. The CDR3 sequence is 15 residues long. Germline V gives CDR1 LNHDA, CDR2 SQIVND (reference sequence). Trimming cost V 4 bases and J 9 bases; bases outside gene matches: 11. The CDR3 sequence is CASSRVAGHGGEQFF. For the CDR3, the DNA is TGTGCCAGTAGTAGAGTAGCGGGGCACGGAGGTGAGCAGTTCTTC.

The chain combines TRBV27 with TRBJ2-1, with 8 bases matching TRBD1. Germline CDR1 and CDR2: MNHEY and SMNVEV (reference sequence). The V and J ends lost 6 bases and 7 bases, in that order; junction bases with no gene match: 8. CDR3 size: 14 residues. The CDR3 loop is CASRTLQGANEQFF. The CDR3 DNA reads as TGTGCCAGCAGAACACTCCAGGGGGCGAATGAGCAGTTCTTC.

The sample holds one count of this clone. The CDR3 is CAISARGRTNTEAFF. CDR3 bases: TGTGCCATCAGTGCGAGAGGACGGACAAACACTGAAGCTTTCTTT. The chain links TRBV10-3 to TRBJ1-1; maybe TRBD1 (5 bases). Trimming stripped 4 bases from V and 2 bases from J, with 14 bases between. Looked up from germline, CDR1 is ENHRY and CDR2 is SYGVKD. This CDR3 has 15 amino acids.

The chain recombines TRBV4-2 with TRBJ1-5, with 11 bases that match TRBD1. The CDR3 has 17 residues. From germline, CDR1 is LGHNA and CDR2 YNFKEQ. V trimming: 3 bases; J trimming: 6 bases; junction bases outside the gene matches: 10. The CDR3 DNA follows: TGTGCCAGCAGCCAGGACGTTATTGGGACAGGGGGTCAGCCCCAGCATTTT. Translation: CASSQDVIGTGGQPQHF.

The chain is built from TRBV20-1 and TRBJ2-7; unclear D gene. Trimming pared 0 bases from V and 5 bases from J, leaving 5 bases between. Germline V gives CDR1 DFQATT, CDR2 SNEGSKA (reference sequence). This CDR3 spans 11 amino acids. In nucleotides, the CDR3 is TGCAGTGCTAGAGATCTTCACGAGCAGTACTTC. Translation gives CSARDLHEQYF.

The chain uses TRBV6-1 and TRBJ2-1; the D is unclear. Deletions cut 6 bases from V and 7 bases from J, with 10 bases between. CDR3 size: 12 residues. Germline V gene lookup returns CDR1 MNHNS and CDR2 SASEGT. The CDR3 coding sequence is TGTGCCAGCAGCCGCGCTTCTAATGAGCAGTTCTTC. Protein sequence: CASSRASNEQFF.

This chain links TRBV27 with TRBJ1-5; D might be TRBD1 (6 bases). Trimming pared 3 bases from V and 3 bases from J, leaving 15 bases between. CDR3 length: 16 residues. The germline V gene encodes CDR1 MNHEY and CDR2 SMNVEV (reference sequence). CDR3 DNA sequence: TGTGCCAGCAGTTTCAGGGGAGGGGGGTACAATCAGCCCCAGCATTTT. Translated: CASSFRGGGYNQPQHF.

This rearrangement joins TRBV19 to TRBJ1-2; 8 positions agree with TRBD1. Per germline, CDR1 LNHDA and CDR2 SQIVND (reference sequence). The junction had 12 bases not matched to a gene; V was cut back by 9 bases and J by 6 bases. The length of the CDR3 is 14 residues. The CDR3 DNA is TGTGCCAGCACCCGGGGGACAGGTTCCAATGGCTACACCTTC. It specifies CASTRGTGSNGYTF.

V and J are TRBV27 and TRBJ1-1; a weak D match, TRBD1 (6 bases). The germline CDR1 and CDR2 sequences are MNHEY and SMNVEV (reference sequence). The CDR3 spans 15 residues. V was pared by 5 bases and J by 5 bases, with 18 bases between. The CDR3 is CASSDGEGGRTEAFF. The CDR3, as DNA: TGTGCCAGCAGTGACGGGGAGGGGGGCAGGACTGAAGCTTTCTTT.